This T cell receptor (beta chain) was profiled in a study of control samples from healthy donors and cancer patients. Assay: immunoSEQ multiplex PCR; the TCRdb copy retains only in-frame clones and omits some. The sample records around 84,000 clones, roughly 91% being singletons. The CDR3 spans 15 residues. Germline loops: CDR1 MDHEN, CDR2 SYDVKM. J lost 4 bases, V lost 2 bases, and 4 bases had no gene match. This chain joins TRBV28 and TRBJ2-7; TRBD1 matches at 11 bases. This receptor was taken from a man aged 25-45 years in good health. The source material was blood. The chain's CDR3 is CASSLGQGASYEQYF. CDR3 sequence (DNA): TGTGCCAGCAGTTTAGGACAGGGGGCAAGTTACGAGCAGTACTTC.